Shown below are 23 T cell receptor beta chains from a single sample sequenced in a study of T cell clonality in common variable immunodeficiency. Clones were read by immunoSEQ multiplex PCR, and TCRdb kept only the in-frame ones, dropping some. Listed for the sample are about 34,000 clones, none seen a single time. Findings and caveats of the study: Reportedly, TCR beta sequences from common variable immunodeficiency showed fewer deletions and N-nucleotide insertions.

The antigens these receptors bind are not known. Sequenced input: peripheral blood mononuclear cells. The source is a human donor with common variable immunodeficiency.

Turning to this clone: The read gets to within 3 residues of the CDR3 end, and the germline J gene fills in the rest. V gene TRBV5-1 combines with J gene TRBJ2-5, with TRBD1 matching over 11 bases. CDR3 length: 15 amino acids. J gave up 5 bases and V 4 bases, and 7 bases lay outside the gene matches. Germline V gene sequence: CDR1 SGHRS, CDR2 YFSETQ. The sequenced CDR3 bases are TGCGCCAGCAGCACCGGACAGGGGGCGGTTGAGACC. This gives the protein CASSTGQGAVET. The whole CDR3 is CASSTGQGAVETQYF.

Points on this clone: One end of the junction varies from germline; a read error may be responsible. The CDR3 end falls 3 residues outside the read, so it is completed with the germline J gene. The rearrangement joins TRBV7-3 to TRBJ2-1; no clear D gene. This CDR3 spans 13 amino acids. Per the germline V gene, CDR1 is SGHTA and CDR2 is FQGTGA. The CDR3 sequence: CSSSLNRPDEQFF. CDR3 bases read: TGTTCCAGCAGCTTAAATCGTCCGGATGAG.

This clone appeared many times. The CDR3 extends 3 residues past the end of the read, so its final part is completed from the germline J gene. The chain combines TRBV18 with TRBJ1-3; no firm D call. Germline CDR1 and CDR2: KGHSH and LQKENI. Trimming left V 3 bases short and J 0 bases short, with 12 bases between. The CDR3 totals 16 residues. Incomplete CDR3 DNA: TGTGCCAGCTCACCCGTTGTCCGGGGCTCTGGAAACACC. The encoded protein is CASSPVVRGSGNT. In full, the CDR3 reads CASSPVVRGSGNTIYF.

Only a few counts were recorded for this clone. The CDR3 end lies 3 residues beyond the end of the read and is filled in from the germline J gene. The chain links TRBV5-1 to TRBJ2-7; 10 bases are shared with TRBD2. The germline V gene encodes CDR1 SGHRS and CDR2 YFSETQ. After removal of 0 bases from V and 1 base from J, the junction contained 10 bases not matched to a gene. The CDR3 runs 18 residues. The CDR3 DNA, read in part, is TGCGCCAGCAGCTTGGAGCCAAGGCTAGCGGGGGCTTCCTACGAG. Protein: CASSLEPRLAGASYE. The CDR3 in full is CASSLEPRLAGASYEQYF.

The sample holds many counts of this clone. The read terminates 3 residues ahead of where the CDR3 ends, so the germline J gene completes it. The gene calls are TRBV29-1 and TRBJ2-3; perhaps D is TRBD1 or TRBD2 (5 bases each). This CDR3 is 15 amino acids long. Trimming pared 3 bases from V and 3 bases from J, leaving 16 bases between. In germline, CDR1 is SQVTM, CDR2 ANQGSEA. CDR3 residues: CSVDHSAEGTDTQYF. Partial CDR3 DNA: TGCAGCGTTGATCACAGCGCCGAGGGGACAGATACG.

A word on this clone: The read stops 3 residues short of the end of the CDR3; the missing end is completed from the germline J gene. This chain joins TRBV6-1 and TRBJ2-3; a possible D gene is TRBD1 (6 bases). The germline gives CDR1 MNHNS, CDR2 SASEGT. This CDR3 has 15 residues. V was clipped by 2 bases and J by 4 bases, with 13 bases between them. The sequenced CDR3 bases are TGTGCCAGCAGTGAAACGGTAGGGGGTGCAGATACG. Protein: CASSETVGGADT. The whole CDR3 sequence is CASSETVGGADTQYF.

This clone has just a few counts. The part of the CDR3 DNA that was read is TGTGCCAGCAGCTTACCACTCGGCTACAATGAG. Amino acid sequence: CASSLPLGYNE. The entire CDR3 is CASSLPLGYNEQFF. The rearrangement links TRBV7-9 to TRBJ2-1, with unresolved D. The read finishes 3 residues shy of the CDR3 end, and the germline J gene is used to complete it. Trimming pared 2 bases from V and 3 bases from J, leaving 8 bases between. Germline assignment: CDR1 SEHNR and CDR2 FQNEAQ (reference sequence). This CDR3 comprises 14 residues. Combining the CDR3 with reference TRBV7-9 and TRBJ2-1 gives the whole variable domain DTGVSQNPRHKITKRGQNVTFRCDPISEHNRLYWYRQTLGQGPEFLTYFQNEAQLEKSRLLSDRFSAERPKGSFSTLEIQRTEQGDSAMYLCASSLPLGYNEQFFGPGTRLTVL.

This clone was seen a handful of times. The CDR3 goes on 3 residues after the read ends, and that part is filled in from the germline J gene. The V call is TRBV18, the J call TRBJ1-1; D call uncertain. This CDR3 spans 14 amino acids. With 2 bases removed from V and 0 bases from J, the gap between germline ends came to 7 bases. Germline CDR1 and CDR2: KGHSH and LQKENI. The CDR3 DNA, read in part, is TGTGCCAGCTCACCAACAGACCTGAACACTGAA. Translating it yields CASSPTDLNTE. The CDR3 reads in full as CASSPTDLNTEAFF.

Notes on this clone: The observed sequence ends 3 residues before the CDR3 terminus, with the missing tail filled in from the germline J gene. The rearrangement joins TRBV6-1 to TRBJ2-7, with D perhaps matching TRBD1 (5 bases). The germline gives CDR1 MNHNS, CDR2 SASEGT. The V gene lost 4 bases and the J gene lost 4 bases, with 14 bases spanning the gap. CDR3 length: 14 amino acids. CDR3 in amino acids: CASSVDKGLYEQYF. CDR3 DNA, as far as it was read: TGTGCCAGCAGTGTGGACAAGGGGCTTTACGAG.

On this clone: From the germline J gene comes the end of the CDR3, since the read stops 3 residues before it. V is TRBV5-1 and J is TRBJ2-2; 10 bases fit TRBD2. The CDR3 is 16 residues long. Germline V gene lookup returns CDR1 SGHRS and CDR2 YFSETQ. V shed 2 bases, J shed 0 bases, and the junction held 1 base outside the gene matches. Incomplete CDR3 DNA: TGCGCCAGCAGCTTTCTAGCGGGAGCGAACACCGGGGAG. Translation gives CASSFLAGANTGE. The entire CDR3 reads CASSFLAGANTGELFF.

This clone was seen only a few times. Read coverage stops 3 residues before the CDR3 terminus; the germline J gene supplies the remainder. This chain joins TRBV7-9 and TRBJ1-2; D is ambiguous. This CDR3 is built from 13 residues. Trimming took off 5 bases at V and 4 bases at J, with 11 bases between the two ends. Germline lookup yields CDR1 SEHNR and CDR2 FQNEAQ (reference sequence). Partial CDR3 DNA: TGTGCCAGCAGCGCGGGCAATTTCTATGGC. This translates into CASSAGNFYG. The CDR3 in full is CASSAGNFYGYTF.

This clone was counted only a few times. CDR3 bases read: TGTGCCAGCTCAGACAGAAACGGGGAG. Translating it yields CASSDRNGE. The full CDR3 protein reads CASSDRNGELFF. The rearrangement links TRBV18 to TRBJ2-2; tentative D call: TRBD1 (5 bases). Read coverage stops 3 residues before the CDR3 terminus; the germline J gene supplies the remainder. Germline lookup yields CDR1 KGHSH and CDR2 LQKENI. CDR3 size: 12 residues. Trimming left V 5 bases short and J 7 bases short, with 8 bases between.

This clone appeared a few times. The CDR3 is cut off 3 residues early in the read; its end comes from the germline J gene. The V call is TRBV7-8, the J call TRBJ2-3; no definite D call. V was shortened by 1 base and J by 5 bases, with 13 bases between the two germline ends. Germline assignment: CDR1 SGHVS and CDR2 FQNEAQ. This CDR3 has 15 amino acids. CDR3 DNA (partial): TGTGCCAGCAGCTTAGGGAGCAGGCGACAAGATACG. Protein: CASSLGSRRQDT. The CDR3 in its entirety is CASSLGSRRQDTQYF.

This clone was recorded many times. The sequenced fragment ends 3 residues before the CDR3 boundary, so the rest is inferred from the germline J gene. The chain links TRBV20-1 to TRBJ1-2; unclear D gene. The germline gives CDR1 DFQATT, CDR2 SNEGSKA (reference sequence). CDR3 length: 11 residues. V gave up 6 bases and J gave up 6 bases, with 11 bases separating them. The CDR3 loop reads CSARRTDGYTF. Partial CDR3 DNA: TGCAGTGCACGGAGGACTGATGGC.

This clone has a count of ten or more. The read stops 3 residues short of the end of the CDR3; the missing end is completed from the germline J gene. The chain joins TRBV2 to TRBJ2-2; 10 nucleotides match TRBD2. V lost 7 bases, J lost 6 bases, and 5 bases stayed unmatched. The germline CDR1 and CDR2 sequences are SNHLY and FYNNEI. The CDR3 spans 14 residues. The part of the CDR3 DNA that was read is TGTGCCAGCATATCTAGCGGGAGTCCCGGGGAG. Protein: CASISSGSPGE. The whole CDR3 region reads CASISSGSPGELFF.

This clone was found many times. Read sequence stops 3 residues before the CDR3 end, and the germline J gene provides the missing end. The chain uses TRBV7-9 and TRBJ1-2, with D unresolved. V was cut by 3 bases and J by 3 bases, with 11 bases left in between. This CDR3 is 14 amino acids long. Per germline, CDR1 SEHNR and CDR2 FQNEAQ (reference sequence). The part of the CDR3 DNA that was read is TGTGCCAGCAGCTTTAGAGGGCGGGACTATGGC. Protein product: CASSFRGRDYG. The whole CDR3 sequence is CASSFRGRDYGYTF.

A remark on this clone: A junction boundary mismatches the germline segment, possibly from a read error. The missing CDR3 end, 3 residues past where the read stops, is filled in from the germline J gene. This sequence joins TRBV7-9 and TRBJ1-1, with 7 bases fitting TRBD1. Per germline, CDR1 SEHNR and CDR2 FQNEAQ (reference sequence). This CDR3 contains 12 residues. This CDR3 is CSSQRGQTEAFF. Incomplete CDR3 DNA: TGTTCCAGCCAGAGGGGGCAAACTGAA.

This clone was counted many times. The read terminates 3 residues before the CDR3 end, so the remaining end is supplied by the germline J gene. The rearrangement joins TRBV5-1 to TRBJ1-4; 7 bases map to TRBD1. The CDR3 sequence is 14 residues long. Trimming removed 4 bases from V and 3 bases from J; junction bases left unmatched: 3. The germline gives CDR1 SGHRS, CDR2 YFSETQ. CDR3 DNA (partial): TGCGCCAGCAGCACCGGACAGGCTAATGAAAAA. Protein product: CASSTGQANEK. Given in full, the CDR3 is CASSTGQANEKLFF.

A few counts support this clone. The missing CDR3 end, 3 residues past where the read stops, is filled in from the germline J gene. This rearrangement joins TRBV10-2 to TRBJ2-4; 11 nucleotides align to TRBD2. The CDR3 is 12 residues long. CDR1 and CDR2 from the germline V gene are WSHSY and SAAADI. The sequenced CDR3 bases are TGCGCCAGCAGTACTAGCGGGGGCCTT. Translated: CASSTSGGL. The full CDR3 protein reads CASSTSGGLQYF.

This clone was seen many times. The DNA ends 3 residues before the CDR3 does, and the rest of the CDR3 is filled in from the germline J gene. V is TRBV5-1 and J is TRBJ2-6, with D hard to call. The V and J ends lost 1 base and 2 bases respectively, with 10 bases between them. This CDR3 is 16 amino acids long. CDR1 is SGHRS and CDR2 is YFSETQ in the germline V gene. The CDR3 DNA, read in part, is TGCGCCAGCAGCTTGACGTCGGGTGCTGGGGCCAACGTC. Translating it yields CASSLTSGAGANV. The whole CDR3 protein is CASSLTSGAGANVLTF. Together with reference TRBV5-1 and TRBJ2-6, the CDR3 gives the full variable domain: KAGVTQTPRYLIKTRGQQVTLSCSPISGHRSVSWYQQTPGQGLQFLFEYFSETQRNKGNFPGRFSGRQFSNSRSEMNVSTLELGDSALYLCASSLTSGAGANVLTFGAGSRLTVL.

This clone has ten or more counts. The CDR3 end lies 3 residues beyond the end of the read and is filled in from the germline J gene. The genes are TRBV18 and TRBJ2-5; 11 bases line up with TRBD2. This CDR3 contains 19 residues. Germline V gene lookup returns CDR1 KGHSH and CDR2 LQKENI. Trimming took 2 bases from V and 2 from J; bases not matched to a gene: 13. Here the CDR3 reads CASSPTFGLAGSAQETQYF. The covered CDR3 bases are TGTGCCAGCTCACCAACGTTCGGACTAGCGGGCTCTGCTCAAGAGACC.

This clone was recorded many times. The read finishes 3 residues shy of the CDR3 end, and the germline J gene is used to complete it. The rearrangement uses TRBV5-1 and TRBJ1-1; 11 positions match TRBD1. This CDR3 has 13 residues. CDR1 and CDR2 from the germline V gene are SGHRS and YFSETQ. The CDR3 bases that were read are TGCGCCAGCAGCCAGGACAGGGGGCTCGAA. As protein: CASSQDRGLE. In full, the CDR3 is CASSQDRGLEAFF.

Points on this clone: Sequencing ends 3 residues short of the CDR3 end; the germline J gene provides the rest. The chain joins TRBV20-1 to TRBJ2-7; 8 bases agree with TRBD2. Losses at the gene ends were 1 base for V and 1 base for J; bases not matched to a gene: 12. The CDR3 is 17 amino acids. Germline CDR1 reads DFQATT; CDR2 reads SNEGSKA (reference sequence). CDR3 protein: CSARVGLAEIFSYEQYF. CDR3 bases read: TGCAGTGCTAGAGTAGGACTAGCCGAAATTTTTTCCTACGAG.